Each of the 4 T cell receptor beta chains below was sequenced from the same sample in a study of spatial heterogeneity in lung cancer (dated by TCRdb to between 2019 and 2020). What the time point label conveys for this sample: sample taken at primary tumor resection. TCR sequencing used whole RNA extracted from tumor and nontumor lung tissue, or from cryopreserved PBMC samples, without cell sorting. The library was generated by 5' RACE. The sequencer was a NextSeq 500. In TCRdb, the public reads were trimmed at Q25 with fastp and aligned with MiXCR, with productive beta chains retained. Each entry is one CDR3 protein sequence, shown with its most common DNA and genes. Recorded for this sample are 45,000 or so distinct CDR3 sequences; 10% to 15% of them occurred a single time. The leading ten clones occupy roughly 40% of the sample. Sequencing used PBMCs, obtained at surgery. Source of these receptors: a female donor with early-stage non-small cell lung cancer.

This chain joins TRBV7-9 and TRBJ2-5, with D perhaps matching TRBD2 (6 bases). The length of the CDR3 is 16 residues. Germline V gene data show CDR1 as SEHNR and CDR2 as FQNEAQ (reference sequence). Trimming took off 6 bases at V and 7 bases at J, with 24 bases between the two ends. This chain's CDR3 is CASRPSSAGTTGTQYF. CDR3 nucleotides: TGTGCCAGCAGACCTTCGAGTGCGGGGACGACGGGGACCCAGTACTTC.

This clonotype was detected only a few times. This chain connects TRBV12-3 or TRBV12-4 to TRBJ2-1; 8 bases match TRBD2. The CDR3 sequence is 12 residues long. Trimming removed 6 bases from V and 15 bases from J; junction bases left unmatched: 10. CDR3 DNA: TGTGCCAGCAGCCCCCCGGGACTAGAGGTGTTCTTC. It codes for CASSPPGLEVFF.

This clonotype has a handful of counts. The chain is built from TRBV7-2 and TRBJ2-1, with a tentative D call TRBD1 (5 bases). V was cut by 1 base and J by 6 bases, with 7 bases left in between. Germline CDR1 and CDR2: SGHTA and FQGNSA. The CDR3 has 13 amino acids. CDR3 sequence reads: CASSLGQFNEQFF. The CDR3 DNA reads as TGTGCCAGCAGCTTAGGACAGTTCAATGAGCAGTTCTTC.

This clonotype was recorded many times. The chain has TRBV5-6 and TRBJ1-1; 9 bases align to TRBD1. Germline-derived CDR1 and CDR2 are SGHDT and YYEEEE. Unmatched junction bases numbered 7, after V lost 4 bases and J lost 6 bases. The CDR3 extends over 14 amino acids. CDR3: CASSEIDRGAEAFF. As DNA, the CDR3 is TGTGCCAGCAGCGAAATCGACAGGGGGGCTGAAGCTTTCTTT.